This TCR beta chain was profiled in a study of cytomegalovirus exposure and HLA in healthy donors. 13 Jbeta primers and 60 Vbeta primers were used for the PCR. The method was immunoSEQ multiplex PCR; TCRdb's version includes in-frame clones alone and lacks a portion of them. The top ten clones hold approximately 3.9% of a sample with roughly 120,000 clones, about 74% of them seen once. The germline V and J ends were trimmed by 0 bases and 5 bases, with 6 bases remaining between them. Per germline, CDR1 SGHRS and CDR2 YFSETQ. This CDR3 region has 13 residues. Study-level findings and limits: A later analysis appeared to link common viral pathogens to several of the most significant clusters. Previously analyzed data showed that most TCR beta V segments were productive at a frequency of about 90% or about 30%.

In regard to this clone: Its antigen is unknown.

Sequencing input: PBMCs. The chain uses TRBV5-1 and TRBJ2-1; no definite D call. This clonotype was obtained from a woman aged 45-60 years in good health and CMV-seropositive. This CDR3 reads CASSLGVNNEQFF. The CDR3 coding sequence is TGCGCCAGCAGCTTGGGCGTTAACAATGAGCAGTTCTTC.